This is a list of T cell receptor beta chains from one sample in a study of cytomegalovirus exposure and HLA in healthy donors. Profiled with immunoSEQ multiplex PCR; TCRdb holds only in-frame clones, not every one. The sample has some 60,000 clones; approximately 94% are singletons. Sequencing input: PBMCs. These receptors were obtained from a man between 18 and 35 years old in good health and CMV-seropositive. The CDR3 runs from the conserved cysteine through the conserved F or W. Each record gives: CDR3 protein, CDR3 DNA, V gene, J gene, clone size, D gene. A D gene is named only where the DNA matches it firmly. Clone size appears in some rows only: once, few, many, or a class for an expanded clone.

cdr3_aa: CASSPYGGISTDTQYF
cdr3_nt: TGCGCCAGCAGCCCATATGGCGGGATTAGCACAGATACGCAGTATTTT
v_call: TRBV4-1
j_call: TRBJ2-3
clone_size: NA
d_call: NA

cdr3_aa: CASGPTTRSHTEAFF
cdr3_nt: TGTGCTAGTGGCCCGACAACAAGATCCCACACTGAAGCTTTCTTT
v_call: TRBV12-5
j_call: TRBJ1-1
clone_size: NA
d_call: NA

cdr3_aa: CASTVSGQGGRQETQYF
cdr3_nt: TGTGCCAGCACAGTATCCGGACAGGGGGGGAGACAAGAGACCCAGTACTTC
v_call: TRBV28
j_call: TRBJ2-5
clone_size: NA
d_call: TRBD1

cdr3_aa: CAGSQGASTDTQYF
cdr3_nt: TGTGCCGGGTCACAGGGGGCCAGCACAGATACGCAGTATTTT
v_call: TRBV2
j_call: TRBJ2-3
clone_size: NA
d_call: TRBD1

cdr3_aa: CASRQGSGPGNTIYF
cdr3_nt: TGTGCCAGCAGGCAGGGTTCTGGACCTGGAAACACCATATATTTT
v_call: TRBV2
j_call: TRBJ1-3
clone_size: NA
d_call: NA

cdr3_aa: CAWSVQQSARSPRYGYTF
cdr3_nt: TGTGCCTGGAGTGTCCAACAAAGCGCCCGAAGTCCGAGGTATGGCTACACCTTC
v_call: TRBV30
j_call: TRBJ1-2
clone_size: NA
d_call: NA

cdr3_aa: CASSLTGAGTGELFF
cdr3_nt: TGTGCCAGCAGCTTAACGGGGGCCGGCACCGGGGAGCTGTTTTTT
v_call: TRBV7-3
j_call: TRBJ2-2
clone_size: NA
d_call: NA

cdr3_aa: CASSARAGASTDTQYF
cdr3_nt: TGTGCCAGCAGCGCCCGAGCGGGGGCAAGCACAGATACGCAGTATTTT
v_call: TRBV9
j_call: TRBJ2-3
clone_size: NA
d_call: TRBD2

cdr3_aa: CASGQGLNGYTF
cdr3_nt: TGTGCCAGCGGTCAGGGTTTAAATGGCTACACCTTC
v_call: TRBV11-2
j_call: TRBJ1-2
clone_size: NA
d_call: NA

cdr3_aa: CAWSQGLAGSAYEQYF
cdr3_nt: TGTGCCTGGAGCCAGGGACTAGCGGGATCAGCCTACGAGCAGTACTTC
v_call: TRBV30
j_call: TRBJ2-7
clone_size: NA
d_call: TRBD2

cdr3_aa: CASSLGTLLGGDTQYF
cdr3_nt: TGTGCCAGCAGCTTAGGGACACTGCTAGGGGGAGATACGCAGTATTTT
v_call: TRBV7-6
j_call: TRBJ2-3
clone_size: NA
d_call: NA

cdr3_aa: CASSLGTQGDEQYF
cdr3_nt: TGCGCCAGCAGCTTGGGCACGCAGGGGGACGAGCAGTACTTC
v_call: TRBV5-1
j_call: TRBJ2-7
clone_size: NA
d_call: TRBD1

cdr3_aa: CASSSQATNEKLFF
cdr3_nt: TGTGCCAGTAGCTCACAAGCAACTAATGAAAAACTGTTTTTT
v_call: TRBV19
j_call: TRBJ1-4
clone_size: NA
d_call: NA

cdr3_aa: CASSRAQGSKETQYF
cdr3_nt: TGTGCCAGTTCCCGGGCACAGGGATCTAAAGAGACCCAGTACTTC
v_call: TRBV2
j_call: TRBJ2-5
clone_size: NA
d_call: NA

cdr3_aa: CASSFGRALEQYF
cdr3_nt: TGTGCCAGCAGTTTCGGGAGGGCCCTCGAGCAGTACTTC
v_call: TRBV27
j_call: TRBJ2-7
clone_size: once
d_call: TRBD2

cdr3_aa: CASSVKHGDFTYNEQFF
cdr3_nt: TGTGCCAGCAGCGTCAAACACGGGGACTTCACCTACAATGAGCAGTTCTTC
v_call: TRBV9
j_call: TRBJ2-1
clone_size: NA
d_call: NA

cdr3_aa: CASSLRDRDSEQYF
cdr3_nt: TGTGCCAGCAGCTTAAGGGATAGGGACAGCGAGCAGTACTTC
v_call: TRBV11-3
j_call: TRBJ2-7
clone_size: once
d_call: TRBD1

cdr3_aa: CASSQSPTYGEQYF
cdr3_nt: TGCGCCAGCAGCCAATCGCCTACCTATGGCGAGCAGTACTTC
v_call: TRBV4-1
j_call: TRBJ2-7
clone_size: NA
d_call: NA

cdr3_aa: CASSLRGYEQYF
cdr3_nt: TGTGCCAGCAGCCTAAGGGGATACGAGCAGTACTTC
v_call: TRBV7-9
j_call: TRBJ2-7
clone_size: NA
d_call: NA

cdr3_aa: CASSLPEHRQGPRANYGYTF
cdr3_nt: TGTGCTAGCAGCTTACCCGAGCACCGACAGGGCCCGAGAGCTAACTATGGCTACACCTTC
v_call: TRBV7-7
j_call: TRBJ1-2
clone_size: NA
d_call: TRBD1

cdr3_aa: CASSQDRPGRGIYEQYF
cdr3_nt: TGCGCCAGCAGCCAAGATAGGCCGGGTCGGGGGATCTACGAGCAGTACTTC
v_call: TRBV4-3
j_call: TRBJ2-7
clone_size: NA
d_call: NA

cdr3_aa: CASSPPSGGPGEQFF
cdr3_nt: TGTGCCAGCAGCCCTCCCAGCGGGGGTCCAGGGGAGCAGTTCTTC
v_call: TRBV5-4
j_call: TRBJ2-1
clone_size: NA
d_call: TRBD2

cdr3_aa: CASSQGGGRRDEQFF
cdr3_nt: TGTGCCAGCAGCCAGGGCGGGGGGCGCAGGGATGAGCAGTTCTTC
v_call: TRBV7-9
j_call: TRBJ2-1
clone_size: NA
d_call: TRBD2

cdr3_aa: CASSTGRSTEAFF
cdr3_nt: TGTGCCAGCAGTACTGGAAGGAGCACTGAAGCTTTCTTT
v_call: TRBV6-5
j_call: TRBJ1-1
clone_size: NA
d_call: NA

cdr3_aa: CASSPGQGKEGYTF
cdr3_nt: TGTGCCAGCTCACCGGGACAGGGAAAAGAAGGCTACACCTTC
v_call: TRBV18
j_call: TRBJ1-2
clone_size: NA
d_call: TRBD1

cdr3_aa: CASSHPPSRERKGTAYEQYF
cdr3_nt: TGTGCCAGCAGCCATCCTCCTTCGCGGGAGAGAAAAGGGACTGCCTACGAGCAGTACTTC
v_call: TRBV14
j_call: TRBJ2-7
clone_size: NA
d_call: TRBD2

cdr3_aa: CASSYGTGGYEQYF
cdr3_nt: TGTGCCAGCAGTTACGGGACAGGTGGCTACGAGCAGTACTTC
v_call: TRBV6-6
j_call: TRBJ2-7
clone_size: NA
d_call: TRBD1

cdr3_aa: CASSESVGVPADTQYF
cdr3_nt: TGTGCCAGCAGTGAATCGGTGGGAGTTCCAGCAGATACGCAGTATTTT
v_call: TRBV6-1
j_call: TRBJ2-3
clone_size: once
d_call: NA

cdr3_aa: CASSLARDRDLNTEAFF
cdr3_nt: TGTGCCAGCAGCTTAGCCCGGGACAGGGACCTAAACACTGAAGCTTTCTTT
v_call: TRBV7-9
j_call: TRBJ1-1
clone_size: NA
d_call: TRBD1

cdr3_aa: CAIRETGISGNTIYF
cdr3_nt: TGTGCCATCAGGGAGACAGGGATTTCTGGAAACACCATATATTTT
v_call: TRBV10-3
j_call: TRBJ1-3
clone_size: NA
d_call: TRBD1

cdr3_aa: CASSPSGTSSNEQFF
cdr3_nt: TGTGCCAGCAGTCCCTCCGGGACTAGTAGCAATGAGCAGTTCTTC
v_call: TRBV28
j_call: TRBJ2-1
clone_size: NA
d_call: TRBD2

cdr3_aa: CASKTDPVSVGVETQYF
cdr3_nt: TGTGCCAGCAAAACGGACCCTGTTAGCGTCGGGGTTGAGACCCAGTACTTC
v_call: TRBV28
j_call: TRBJ2-5
clone_size: NA
d_call: NA

cdr3_aa: CASSRGQGIGNTIYF
cdr3_nt: TGTGCCAGCAGCAGAGGACAGGGGATCGGAAACACCATATATTTT
v_call: TRBV7-2
j_call: TRBJ1-3
clone_size: once
d_call: TRBD1

cdr3_aa: CASSYSSDRSNQPQHF
cdr3_nt: TGTGCCAGCAGTTACTCCTCGGACAGAAGCAATCAGCCCCAGCATTTT
v_call: TRBV6-6
j_call: TRBJ1-5
clone_size: NA
d_call: NA

cdr3_aa: CASSPVSGGLDEQFF
cdr3_nt: TGTGCCAGCAGCCCCGTTTCGGGGGGGCTGGATGAGCAGTTCTTC
v_call: TRBV9
j_call: TRBJ2-1
clone_size: NA
d_call: TRBD2

cdr3_aa: CASSRDRESPLHF
cdr3_nt: TGTGCCAGCAGCCGGGACAGGGAGTCACCCCTCCACTTT
v_call: TRBV6-4
j_call: TRBJ1-6
clone_size: once
d_call: TRBD1

cdr3_aa: CASSIHLRGLQETQYF
cdr3_nt: TGTGCCAGTAGTATCCACCTCAGGGGGCTTCAAGAGACCCAGTACTTC
v_call: TRBV19
j_call: TRBJ2-5
clone_size: once
d_call: TRBD1

cdr3_aa: CASSLRTGSVETQYF
cdr3_nt: TGTGCCAGCAGCCTAAGGACAGGGTCGGTTGAGACCCAGTACTTC
v_call: TRBV7-8
j_call: TRBJ2-5
clone_size: NA
d_call: TRBD1

cdr3_aa: CAWTTGNNSPLHF
cdr3_nt: TGTGCCTGGACCACAGGGAATAATTCACCCCTCCACTTT
v_call: TRBV30
j_call: TRBJ1-6
clone_size: once
d_call: NA

cdr3_aa: CASSPAPWTGGLNEQYF
cdr3_nt: TGCGCCAGCAGCCCGGCCCCTTGGACAGGGGGCTTAAACGAGCAGTACTTC
v_call: TRBV4-1
j_call: TRBJ2-7
clone_size: NA
d_call: TRBD1

cdr3_aa: CASSPKTRQYQETQYF
cdr3_nt: TGTGCCAGCTCACCAAAAACGCGGCAGTATCAAGAGACCCAGTACTTC
v_call: TRBV18
j_call: TRBJ2-5
clone_size: NA
d_call: NA

cdr3_aa: CASNRGLAKKGTDTQYF
cdr3_nt: TGTGCCAGCAACCGGGGACTAGCGAAGAAGGGCACAGATACGCAGTATTTT
v_call: TRBV19
j_call: TRBJ2-3
clone_size: NA
d_call: TRBD2

cdr3_aa: CASSQVGDSAGSYEQYF
cdr3_nt: TGTGCCAGCAGCCAAGTCGGGGACAGTGCGGGCTCCTACGAGCAGTACTTC
v_call: TRBV4-2
j_call: TRBJ2-7
clone_size: NA
d_call: TRBD1

cdr3_aa: CASSSGLAPPGEQYF
cdr3_nt: TGTGCCAGCAGTTCAGGACTAGCGCCCCCGGGGGAGCAGTACTTC
v_call: TRBV28
j_call: TRBJ2-7
clone_size: NA
d_call: TRBD2

cdr3_aa: CASSSRLAGQPQHF
cdr3_nt: TGTGCCAGCAGCTCCCGACTAGCAGGTCAGCCCCAGCATTTT
v_call: TRBV13
j_call: TRBJ1-5
clone_size: NA
d_call: NA

cdr3_aa: CASSREGNYGYTF
cdr3_nt: TGTGCCAGCAGCCGTGAGGGAAACTATGGCTACACCTTC
v_call: TRBV6-5
j_call: TRBJ1-2
clone_size: NA
d_call: NA

cdr3_aa: CAISTGNTEAFF
cdr3_nt: TGTGCCATCAGTACAGGGAACACTGAAGCTTTCTTT
v_call: TRBV10-3
j_call: TRBJ1-1
clone_size: NA
d_call: NA

cdr3_aa: CASSPGFPNEQFF
cdr3_nt: TGTGCCAGCAGCCCAGGGTTCCCCAATGAGCAGTTCTTC
v_call: TRBV13
j_call: TRBJ2-1
clone_size: NA
d_call: NA

cdr3_aa: CASSQVQANTGELFF
cdr3_nt: TGCGCCAGCAGCCAAGTTCAGGCGAACACCGGGGAGCTGTTTTTT
v_call: TRBV4-1
j_call: TRBJ2-2
clone_size: NA
d_call: NA

cdr3_aa: CAWTSGIKNIQYF
cdr3_nt: TGTGCCTGGACTAGCGGGATTAAAAACATTCAGTACTTC
v_call: TRBV30
j_call: TRBJ2-4
clone_size: NA
d_call: TRBD2

cdr3_aa: CASTQGSVGNTIYF
cdr3_nt: TGTGCCAGTACACAGGGTTCGGTTGGAAACACCATATATTTT
v_call: TRBV28
j_call: TRBJ1-3
clone_size: NA
d_call: NA

cdr3_aa: CASSTTGTNEKLFF
cdr3_nt: TGTGCCAGCAGTACGACAGGGACTAATGAAAAACTGTTTTTT
v_call: TRBV6-6
j_call: TRBJ1-4
clone_size: NA
d_call: TRBD1

cdr3_aa: CASSATGTVNTEAFF
cdr3_nt: TGTGCCAGCAGTGCAACCGGGACAGTGAACACTGAAGCTTTCTTT
v_call: TRBV25-1
j_call: TRBJ1-1
clone_size: NA
d_call: TRBD1

cdr3_aa: CASSPARSYNSPLHF
cdr3_nt: TGTGCCAGCAGTCCTGCAAGGAGCTATAATTCACCCCTCCACTTT
v_call: TRBV27
j_call: TRBJ1-6
clone_size: NA
d_call: NA

cdr3_aa: CASSGLINEKLFF
cdr3_nt: TGTGCCAGCTCGGGACTGATTAATGAAAAACTGTTTTTT
v_call: TRBV2
j_call: TRBJ1-4
clone_size: once
d_call: NA